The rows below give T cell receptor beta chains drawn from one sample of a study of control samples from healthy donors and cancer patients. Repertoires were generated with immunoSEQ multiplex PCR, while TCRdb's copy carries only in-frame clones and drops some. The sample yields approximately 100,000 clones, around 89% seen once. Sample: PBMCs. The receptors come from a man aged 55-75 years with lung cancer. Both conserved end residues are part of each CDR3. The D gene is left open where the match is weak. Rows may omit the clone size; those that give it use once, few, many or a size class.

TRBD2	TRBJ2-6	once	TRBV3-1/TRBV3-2	TGTGCCAGCAGCCAAGGACTAGCGGGGGCAACTGGGGCCAACGTCCTGACTTTC	CASSQGLAGATGANVLTF
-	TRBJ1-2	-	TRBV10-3	TGTGCCATCAGTGAGTCTTCCCGACAGAGCTATGGCTACACCTTC	CAISESSRQSYGYTF
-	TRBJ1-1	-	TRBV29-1	TGCAGCGCGGTAAGGGACCGGAACACTGAAGCTTTCTTT	CSAVRDRNTEAFF
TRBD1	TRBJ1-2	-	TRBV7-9	TGTGCCAGCAGCTTACAGGGGGACGATGGCTACACCTTC	CASSLQGDDGYTF
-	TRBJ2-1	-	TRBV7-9	TGTGCCAGCAGCTTTACGGGGAATGAGAAGTTCTTC	CASSFTGNEKFF
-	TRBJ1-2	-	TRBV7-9	TGTGCCAGCAGCTTCTACGGTTGGGATGGCTACACCTTC	CASSFYGWDGYTF
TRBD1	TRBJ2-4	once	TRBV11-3	TGTGCCAGCAGCCTGACCGAAGGACAGGGGAATCAGTACTTC	CASSLTEGQGNQYF
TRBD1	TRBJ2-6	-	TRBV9	TGTGCCAGCAGCGTAGGATGGGGACAGGGAAACTCTGGGGCCAACGTCCTGACTTTC	CASSVGWGQGNSGANVLTF
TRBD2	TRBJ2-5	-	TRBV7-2	TGTGCCAGCAGCCTTACACTAGCGGGGGGCCAAGAGACCCAGTACTTC	CASSLTLAGGQETQYF
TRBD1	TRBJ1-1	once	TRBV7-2	TGTGCCAGCAGCCAACGGGACAGGGCGACCACTGAAGCTTTCTTT	CASSQRDRATTEAFF
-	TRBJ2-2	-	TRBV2	TGTGCCTGCATTAGGCGTGGGGGGACCGGGGAGCTGTTTTTT	CACIRRGGTGELFF
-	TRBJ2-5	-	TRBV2	TGTGCCAGCTCCCAAGGGGTGGGACGGCAAGAGACCCAGTACTTC	CASSQGVGRQETQYF
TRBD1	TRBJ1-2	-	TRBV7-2	TGTGCCAGCAGTTCATCCGGGACAGCCTATGGCTACACCTTC	CASSSSGTAYGYTF
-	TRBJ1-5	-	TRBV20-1	TGCAGTGCTAGTCCTTGGGGACCGGTTAGCAATCAGCCCCAGCATTTT	CSASPWGPVSNQPQHF
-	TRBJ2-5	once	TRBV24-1	TGTGCCACCAGTGAAGGTGTCCCGGAGACCCAGTACTTC	CATSEGVPETQYF
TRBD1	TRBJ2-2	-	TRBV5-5	TGTGCCAGCAGCTTAGGACAGGGTGCCGGGGAGCTGTTTTTT	CASSLGQGAGELFF
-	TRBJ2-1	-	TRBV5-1	TGCGCCAGCAGCCTGAGTCTGGATGAGCAGTTCTTC	CASSLSLDEQFF
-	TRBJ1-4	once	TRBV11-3	TGTGCCAGCAGAGGAGGGGAAAAACTGTTTTTT	CASRGGEKLFF
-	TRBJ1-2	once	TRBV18	TGTGCCAGCTCACCATCTACCTATGGCTACACCTTC	CASSPSTYGYTF
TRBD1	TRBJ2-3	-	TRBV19	TGTGCCAGCCGGAAAGGGGGCAGCTTCACAGATACGCAGTATTTT	CASRKGGSFTDTQYF
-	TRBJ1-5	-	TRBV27	TGTGCCAGCAGTGCCCATTGGGGGGCTAGTCAGCCCCAGCATTTT	CASSAHWGASQPQHF
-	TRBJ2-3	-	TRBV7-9	TGTGCCAGCAGCTTATCTTCGGGCACAGATACGCAGTATTTT	CASSLSSGTDTQYF
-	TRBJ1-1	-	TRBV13	TGTGCCAGCAGCTCTCGACAGAAAGGGGTCACTGAAGCTTTCTTT	CASSSRQKGVTEAFF
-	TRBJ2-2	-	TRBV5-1	TGCGCCAGCAGCTTGTGGGGGAACACCGGGGAGCTGTTTTTT	CASSLWGNTGELFF